This T cell receptor (beta chain) was recorded in a study of tumor-infiltrating lymphocytes in primary liver carcinoma. Study-level background: The study reported T1-T3 N0M0 tumors spanning 4.2 to 10 cm.

Scientists recovered RNA and DNA together from about 20-30 mg of unsorted bulk tissue. A primer matching the constant region was used to make TCR beta cDNA from 500 to 650 ng of total RNA. What produced the TCR beta libraries was three nested multiplex PCR rounds using slightly modified ARM-PCR. Two initial PCR rounds of about 11 cycles each paired TRBV1-TRBV30 forward primers with a C-beta reverse primer. In TCRdb, the multiplex PCR reads were re-called with MiXCR into one record per CDR3 protein. The sample has about 66,000 distinct CDR3 sequences, roughly 70% seen once; the top ten hold less than 45%. This clonotype was observed at least ten times. With a much larger clone just one base away, this may be a read error. V shed 6 bases, J shed 6 bases, and the junction held 9 bases outside the gene matches. The V gene's germline CDR1 is SQVTM and CDR2 ANQGSEA. This CDR3 is 14 amino acids long.

What was sequenced was liver tumor tissue from sampling region 4. Indicated subset: tumor region T4, right-lateral pole. The TCR originated in a man in his forties or fifties with primary liver carcinoma and hepatitis B virus infection. V is TRBV29-1 and J is TRBJ2-1, with 9 bases aligning to TRBD1. The CDR3, as DNA: TGCAGCGTGATGGGACAGGGCGCTTGCAATGAGCAGTTCTTC. Encoded protein: CSVMGQGACNEQFF.